A selection of T cell receptor beta chains follows, all from one sample in a study of T cell repertoires in cytomegalovirus infection. These receptors have no identified antigens. MiXCR, run by TCRdb on the reads, gives a single entry per CDR3 protein. The table lists 900,000 to 950,000 distinct CDR3 sequences, roughly 30% of them singletons. This sample comprised cultured CD8+ T cells from PBMCs, obtained from culture after CMV antigen stimulation. The receptors here all came from a human donor in good health (CMV status not recorded). Some clones in this sample may be carry-over from other donors' samples. Both conserved end residues are part of each CDR3. The size entry is marked missing in some rows and otherwise reads once, few, many or a size class.

clone size: .; J gene: TRBJ1-2; V gene: TRBV7-9; CDR3 protein: CASSLVTGGNYGYTF
clone size: .; J gene: TRBJ2-7; V gene: TRBV29-1; CDR3 protein: CSVVTAPYEQYF
clone size: .; J gene: TRBJ1-2; V gene: TRBV6-2/TRBV6-3; CDR3 protein: CASRLGQMYGYTF
clone size: few; J gene: TRBJ1-2; V gene: TRBV2; CDR3 protein: CATLEGARGYTF
clone size: .; J gene: TRBJ1-4; V gene: TRBV7-9; CDR3 protein: CASRYRVDEKLFF
clone size: .; J gene: TRBJ1-2; V gene: TRBV27; CDR3 protein: CASRGGERDGYTF
clone size: many; J gene: TRBJ2-3; V gene: TRBV7-2; CDR3 protein: CASSSLSPPPDTQYF
clone size: .; J gene: TRBJ2-1; V gene: TRBV12-3/TRBV12-4; CDR3 protein: CASSSSRLYDEQFF
clone size: .; J gene: TRBJ2-7; V gene: TRBV10-3; CDR3 protein: CAISESNRAIRYEQYF
clone size: .; J gene: TRBJ2-7; V gene: TRBV6-2/TRBV6-3; CDR3 protein: CASSLQTETYEQYF
clone size: .; J gene: TRBJ2-5; V gene: TRBV6-5; CDR3 protein: CASSYGGRQETQYF
clone size: .; J gene: TRBJ2-5; V gene: TRBV7-3; CDR3 protein: CASSLSTEIQETQYF
clone size: .; J gene: TRBJ1-5; V gene: TRBV6-2/TRBV6-3; CDR3 protein: CASTPGGASQPQHF
clone size: .; J gene: TRBJ2-4; V gene: TRBV27; CDR3 protein: CASSQSFLAKNIQYF
clone size: .; J gene: TRBJ1-1; V gene: TRBV6-1; CDR3 protein: CASSTLGVMAFF
clone size: few; J gene: TRBJ2-3; V gene: TRBV5-4; CDR3 protein: CASSPTSGGLGTDTQYF
clone size: .; J gene: TRBJ2-1; V gene: TRBV7-6; CDR3 protein: CASSLEAWPYYEQFF
clone size: .; J gene: TRBJ1-2; V gene: TRBV28; CDR3 protein: CASSPTFSTRMYNYGYTF
clone size: many; J gene: TRBJ2-3; V gene: TRBV7-2; CDR3 protein: CASSPRGEAQYF
clone size: .; J gene: TRBJ1-2; V gene: TRBV19; CDR3 protein: CASRDSGRNYGYTF
clone size: .; J gene: TRBJ1-1; V gene: TRBV27; CDR3 protein: CASSPSTGVAEAFF
clone size: .; J gene: TRBJ1-4; V gene: TRBV7-6; CDR3 protein: CASSLGDGQGSEKLFF
clone size: .; J gene: TRBJ2-7; V gene: TRBV6-5; CDR3 protein: CASSPVLGGAYEQYF
clone size: few; J gene: TRBJ1-2; V gene: TRBV29-1; CDR3 protein: CSVENGPESSDYGYTF
clone size: .; J gene: TRBJ2-1; V gene: TRBV23-1; CDR3 protein: CASGSAGGLLNRPYNEQFF
clone size: many; J gene: TRBJ2-2; V gene: TRBV4-1; CDR3 protein: CASSRSGAGGPRNTGELFF
clone size: .; J gene: TRBJ2-3; V gene: TRBV6-6; CDR3 protein: CASSYVSGGHTDTQYF
clone size: few; J gene: TRBJ2-2; V gene: TRBV7-2; CDR3 protein: CASSLERQGGTGELFF
clone size: many; J gene: TRBJ2-1; V gene: TRBV6-1; CDR3 protein: CASSEGRGGPYNEQFF
clone size: few; J gene: TRBJ2-3; V gene: TRBV12-3/TRBV12-4; CDR3 protein: CASSFGAGGPDTQYF
clone size: few; J gene: TRBJ1-1; V gene: TRBV28; CDR3 protein: CASSSSRFRDPFVGNTEAFF
clone size: many; J gene: TRBJ1-5; V gene: TRBV15; CDR3 protein: CATSGMNTRDRGLQPQHF
clone size: .; J gene: TRBJ2-1; V gene: TRBV2; CDR3 protein: CASSGGEFDNNEQFF
clone size: few; J gene: TRBJ1-3; V gene: TRBV29-1; CDR3 protein: CSVSPGNTIYF
clone size: .; J gene: TRBJ1-1; V gene: TRBV7-2; CDR3 protein: CASSLIGENTEAFF
clone size: few; J gene: TRBJ2-5; V gene: TRBV7-6; CDR3 protein: CASSWTSGGQQETQYF
clone size: many; J gene: TRBJ1-5; V gene: TRBV27; CDR3 protein: CASSLQGWNQPQHF
clone size: .; J gene: TRBJ1-5; V gene: TRBV6-6; CDR3 protein: CASSYMGVTQPQHF
clone size: .; J gene: TRBJ2-7; V gene: TRBV27; CDR3 protein: CASSPRGRPSYEQYF
clone size: .; J gene: TRBJ1-1; V gene: TRBV18; CDR3 protein: CASSYRGADTEAFF
clone size: .; J gene: TRBJ2-5; V gene: TRBV28; CDR3 protein: CASRVGTAGWETQYF
clone size: .; J gene: TRBJ1-6; V gene: TRBV7-9; CDR3 protein: CASSSRQSSYNSPLHF
clone size: .; J gene: TRBJ1-5; V gene: TRBV6-6; CDR3 protein: CASGTNQPQHF
clone size: few; J gene: TRBJ1-5; V gene: TRBV2; CDR3 protein: CASSEVGPLDQPQHF
clone size: few; J gene: TRBJ2-5; V gene: TRBV20-1; CDR3 protein: CSARSRQGVDQETQYF
clone size: many; J gene: TRBJ1-5; V gene: TRBV7-6; CDR3 protein: CASSLGDLNQPQHF
clone size: .; J gene: TRBJ2-1; V gene: TRBV13; CDR3 protein: CASSLEQGELAVFSYNEQFF
clone size: .; J gene: TRBJ1-3; V gene: TRBV15; CDR3 protein: CATSRDQGFGGNTIYF
clone size: .; J gene: TRBJ2-2; V gene: TRBV28; CDR3 protein: CASSLRQGAIDTGELFF
clone size: once; J gene: TRBJ2-2; V gene: TRBV24-1; CDR3 protein: CGIGAGPGTGELFF
clone size: .; J gene: TRBJ2-3; V gene: TRBV11-3; CDR3 protein: CASSYRTGGNTDTQYF
clone size: few; J gene: TRBJ2-2; V gene: TRBV2; CDR3 protein: CASSDEETGELFF
clone size: .; J gene: TRBJ1-5; V gene: TRBV12-3/TRBV12-4; CDR3 protein: CAGSLLVQEQPQHF
clone size: .; J gene: TRBJ2-2; V gene: TRBV24-1; CDR3 protein: CATSDVRLSGGELFF
clone size: few; J gene: TRBJ1-2; V gene: TRBV5-4; CDR3 protein: CASSLGDFRDRVIGYTF